This entry lists 28 T cell receptor beta chains sequenced from one sample in a study of tumor-infiltrating lymphocytes in localized non-small cell lung cancer. Libraries were prepared by immunoSEQ multiplex PCR; TCRdb keeps only in-frame clonotypes and omits some of them. Of tens of thousands of clones listed, roughly 71% are singletons. Sequencing was performed on lung tumor tissue. The receptors here all came from a human donor with non-small cell lung cancer.

The chain uses TRBV2 and TRBJ1-2, with D tentatively TRBD1 (6 bases). Trimming pared 3 bases from V and 6 bases from J, leaving 11 bases between. This CDR3 region has 13 residues. Germline CDR1 and CDR2: SNHLY and FYNNEI. CDR3 region: CASSESRGHGYTF. In DNA form, the CDR3 reads TGTGCCAGCAGTGAGAGCCGGGGGCATGGCTACACCTTC.

By its share, this clone is medium-sized. The rearrangement joins TRBV7-2 to TRBJ2-5, with 7 bases lining up with TRBD1. This CDR3 region has 12 residues. Germline trimming cut 6 bases from V and 3 bases from J; bases unmatched to any gene: 1. CDR1 is SGHTA and CDR2 is FQGNSA in the germline V gene. The CDR3 DNA reads as TGTGCCAGCAGGGGGACAGAAGAGACCCAGTACTTC. Translated: CASRGTEETQYF.

V is TRBV5-6 and J is TRBJ2-2, with unresolved D. The CDR3 consists of 14 residues. V lost 2 bases, J lost 1 base, and 6 bases lay in between. From germline, CDR1 is SGHDT and CDR2 YYEEEE. The CDR3 sequence is CASSLTRNTGELFF. In DNA, the CDR3 is TGTGCCAGCAGCTTAACTCGGAACACCGGGGAGCTGTTTTTT.

This clone is labeled medium-sized. The chain joins TRBV2 to TRBJ1-4, with 8 bases fitting TRBD1. This CDR3 spans 13 amino acids. Unmatched junction bases numbered 5, after V lost 6 bases and J lost 8 bases. Germline V gene data show CDR1 as SNHLY and CDR2 as FYNNEI. In nucleotides, the CDR3 is TGTGCCAGCAGAGGACAGGGCCAGGAAAAACTGTTTTTT. Its protein product is CASRGQGQEKLFF.

The V and J genes are TRBV10-3 and TRBJ2-7; maybe TRBD1 (6 bases). Trimming took 4 bases from V and 6 from J, leaving 13 bases between them. The germline CDR1 and CDR2 sequences are ENHRY and SYGVKD. This CDR3 region has 13 residues. The CDR3 protein is CAISGTVFGEQYF. In DNA form, the CDR3 reads TGTGCCATCAGTGGGACAGTCTTCGGCGAGCAGTACTTC.

This chain connects TRBV16 to TRBJ2-2, with a possible D match to TRBD2 (6 bases). The CDR3 covers 16 residues. Trimming cost V 0 bases and J 4 bases, with 12 bases left between them. Germline CDR1 reads KGHSY; CDR2 reads FQNENV. In DNA form, the CDR3 reads TGTGCCAGCAGCCAATCAAGGGTAGCGGTCACCGGGGAGCTGTTTTTT. Its translation is CASSQSRVAVTGELFF.

This clone was found many times. The CDR3 protein is CASRLGSDSLEQYF. The CDR3 bases are TGTGCCAGCAGGTTGGGCTCGGACTCGTTGGAGCAGTACTTC. The rearrangement joins TRBV14 to TRBJ2-7; tentatively, D is TRBD2 (5 bases). The CDR3 spans 14 residues. Between the trimmed V and J ends, which lost 6 bases and 7 bases, there was a span of 19 bases. The germline CDR1 and CDR2 sequences are SGHDN and FVKESK.

The chain is built from TRBV9 and TRBJ2-5; 8 nucleotides align to TRBD2. The CDR3 length is 17 residues. Germline-derived CDR1 and CDR2 are SGDLS and YYNGEE. V shed 4 bases, J shed 1 base, and the junction held 12 bases outside the gene matches. The CDR3 coding sequence is TGTGCCAGCAGCCCTCCTTCGGCGGGAGGAACCCAAGAGACCCAGTACTTC. This translates into CASSPPSAGGTQETQYF.

This clone is large in the sample. CDR3 loop: CAWSQGLNTEAFF. As DNA, the CDR3 is TGTGCCTGGAGTCAGGGGTTGAACACTGAAGCTTTCTTT. The J gene is TRBJ1-1, the V gene TRBV30, with D perhaps matching TRBD1 (6 bases). Germline V lookup: CDR1 GTSNPN, CDR2 SVGIG (reference sequence). With 2 bases removed from V and 0 bases from J, the gap between germline ends came to 7 bases. The CDR3 totals 13 residues.

As DNA, the CDR3 is TGTGCCAGCAGCGGGACAGGGAGGAATCAGCCCCAGCATTTT. Protein: CASSGTGRNQPQHF. The chain has TRBV6-1 and TRBJ1-5; 9 nucleotides align to TRBD1. Trimming at V came to 6 bases and at J to 4 bases, leaving 4 bases not matched to a gene. Per germline, CDR1 MNHNS and CDR2 SASEGT. The CDR3 covers 14 residues.

This chain links TRBV5-3 with TRBJ2-7, with 8 bases that match TRBD1. TRBV5-3 qualifies as an ORF whose function is uncertain. This CDR3 is 12 amino acids long. The ends lost 1 base at V and 6 bases at J; junction bases unmatched: 0. Here the CDR3 DNA reads TGTGCCAGAAGCTTGACAGGGGGCGAGCAGTACTTC. Translation gives CARSLTGGEQYF.

The genes are TRBV5-5 and TRBJ2-7; the D gene is possibly TRBD1 (6 bases). The V and J ends lost 0 bases and 5 bases respectively, with 18 bases between them. The CDR3 loop spans 16 amino acids. The V gene's germline CDR1 is SGHKS and CDR2 YYEKEE (reference sequence). The CDR3 protein is CASSLATSAGANEQYF. The CDR3 bases are TGTGCCAGCAGCTTGGCCACTTCGGCAGGGGCGAACGAGCAGTACTTC.

The rearrangement joins TRBV4-2 to TRBJ1-2; D call uncertain. The CDR3 contains 15 residues. Trimming removed 0 bases from V and 4 bases from J, with 12 bases in between. Germline assignment: CDR1 LGHNA and CDR2 YNFKEQ. CDR3 in DNA: TGTGCCAGCAGCCAAGACGGGGAAGGTGTCTATGGCTACACCTTC. Translated: CASSQDGEGVYGYTF.

The chain joins TRBV5-6 to TRBJ2-1; tentatively, D is TRBD2 (5 bases). The V gene's germline CDR1 is SGHDT and CDR2 YYEEEE. With 4 bases removed from V and 0 bases from J, the gap between germline ends came to 11 bases. This CDR3 is 15 amino acids long. CDR3 region: CASSQGLGSYNEQFF. CDR3 nucleotides: TGTGCCAGCAGCCAAGGACTCGGCTCCTACAATGAGCAGTTCTTC.

The chain carries TRBV30 and TRBJ1-1; D might be TRBD1 (6 bases). The germline V gene has CDR1 GTSNPN and CDR2 SVGIG (reference sequence). V lost 0 bases and J lost 5, with 13 bases in between. The CDR3 spans 14 residues. The CDR3, as DNA: TGTGCCTGGAGTGTTTGGGGGGCGGGGACTGAAGCTTTCTTT. Amino acids: CAWSVWGAGTEAFF.

This clone was observed a handful of times. The chain employs TRBV9 and TRBJ1-1; TRBD1 agrees at 7 bases. The CDR3 is 15 residues long. Germline CDR1 and CDR2: SGDLS and YYNGEE. Losses at the gene ends were 3 bases for V and 5 bases for J; bases not matched to a gene: 10. The CDR3 is CASSATGPGGTEAFF. CDR3 DNA sequence: TGTGCCAGCAGCGCGACAGGGCCCGGGGGAACTGAAGCTTTCTTT.

This clone came up a few times. The genes are TRBV28 and TRBJ2-7; D possibly corresponds to TRBD1 (7 bases). V lost 6 bases to trimming and J lost 2 bases, with 17 bases between them. Germline V gene data show CDR1 as MDHEN and CDR2 as SYDVKM. The length of the CDR3 is 15 residues. As DNA, the CDR3 is TGTGCCAGCAGCAGCCCAGGGGGGACCCCCTACGAGCAGTACTTC. This translates into CASSSPGGTPYEQYF.

The chain recombines TRBV27 with TRBJ2-7, with D unclear. V lost 6 bases, J lost 5 bases, and 14 bases lay in between. Germline CDR1 reads MNHEY; CDR2 reads SMNVEV (reference sequence). CDR3 length equals 13 residues. CDR3 DNA: TGTGCCAGCAGAGGACGCGTATCCCACGAGCAGTACTTC. This gives the protein CASRGRVSHEQYF.

V and J are TRBV7-2 and TRBJ2-5; TRBD2 matches 12 bases. CDR1 and CDR2 (germline): SGHTA, FQGNSA. J lost 3 bases, V lost 4 bases, and 3 bases had no gene match. The CDR3 has 15 residues. The CDR3 DNA reads TGTGCCAGCAGCTGGCGGACTAGCGGGGAAGAGACCCAGTACTTC. It codes for CASSWRTSGEETQYF. The variable domain in full, with the rest retrieved from reference TRBV7-2 and TRBJ2-5, is GAGVSQSPSNKVTEKGKDVELRCDPISGHTALYWYRQSLGQGLEFLIYFQGNSAPDKSGLPSDRFSAERTGGSVSTLTIQRTQQEDSAVYLCASSWRTSGEETQYFGPGTRLLVL.

The chain recombines TRBV7-9 with TRBJ2-1; 9 nucleotides align to TRBD2. V trimming: 2 bases; J trimming: 11 bases; junction bases outside the gene matches: 10. CDR1 and CDR2 (germline): SEHNR, FQNEAQ (reference sequence). CDR3 length: 15 amino acids. The CDR3 loop reads CASSLIGGRAGKQFF. CDR3 DNA: TGTGCCAGCAGCTTAATTGGCGGGAGGGCCGGGAAGCAGTTCTTC.

The chain links TRBV30 to TRBJ1-5; D perhaps matches TRBD1 (5 bases). The CDR3 runs 12 residues. Deletions cut 3 bases from V and 7 bases from J, with 10 bases between. Germline V gene sequence: CDR1 GTSNPN, CDR2 SVGIG (reference sequence). Here the CDR3 reads CAWSRRGQPQHF. The CDR3 DNA is TGTGCCTGGAGCAGGAGGGGACAGCCCCAGCATTTT.

J is TRBJ1-1 and V is TRBV14; 8 positions agree with TRBD1. The CDR3 runs 13 residues. V lost 8 bases to trimming and J lost 4 bases; unmatched junction nucleotides: 6. Germline values: CDR1 SGHDN, CDR2 FVKESK. CDR3 in DNA: TGTGCCAGCCGGACAGGGAAATTCACTGAAGCTTTCTTT. Encoded protein: CASRTGKFTEAFF. The entire variable domain, with the rest obtained from reference TRBV14 and TRBJ1-1, is as follows: EAGVTQFPSHSVIEKGQTVTLRCDPISGHDNLYWYRRVMGKEIKFLLHFVKESKQDESGMPNNRFLAERTGGTYSTLKVQPAELEDSGVYFCASRTGKFTEAFFGQGTRLTVV.

This chain links TRBV29-1 with TRBJ2-1; weak D call: TRBD1 (6 bases). The length of the CDR3 is 13 residues. CDR1 is SQVTM and CDR2 is ANQGSEA in the germline V gene. V shed 7 bases and J shed 4 bases, with 14 bases lying between them. The CDR3 protein is CSAVGGTYNEQFF. The CDR3 DNA reads as TGCAGCGCGGTTGGGGGCACTTACAATGAGCAGTTCTTC.

The chain links TRBV11-2 to TRBJ1-3; D unclear. Trimming removed 4 bases from V and 4 bases from J, with 8 bases in between. CDR1 is SGHAT and CDR2 is FQNNGV in the germline V gene. The CDR3 sequence is 13 residues long. The CDR3 here is CASSSTYGNTIYF. The CDR3 nucleotides are TGTGCCAGCAGCTCGACCTACGGAAACACCATATATTTT. Combining the CDR3 with reference TRBV11-2 and TRBJ1-3 gives the whole variable domain EAGVAQSPRYKIIEKRQSVAFWCNPISGHATLYWYQQILGQGPKLLIQFQNNGVVDDSQLPKDRFSAERLKGVDSTLKIQPAKLEDSAVYLCASSSTYGNTIYFGEGSWLTVV.

This CDR3 reads CASSAGTLGGYQETQYF. The CDR3 DNA is TGTGCCAGCAGCGCCGGGACTCTCGGAGGGTATCAAGAGACCCAGTACTTC. The chain joins TRBV9 to TRBJ2-5, with D possibly being TRBD2 (6 bases). V dropped 3 bases and J dropped 2 bases, with 20 bases sitting between them. Germline V gives CDR1 SGDLS, CDR2 YYNGEE. CDR3 length: 17 amino acids.

Within the sample, this clone is medium-sized. CDR3 amino acids: CASSPFTGELFF. In nucleotides, the CDR3 is TGTGCCAGCAGCCCCTTTACCGGGGAGCTGTTTTTT. The rearrangement uses TRBV5-5 and TRBJ2-2; no reliable D call. Trimming left V 4 bases short and J 5 bases short, with 6 bases between. CDR1 SGHKS and CDR2 YYEKEE come from the germline V gene (reference sequence). The CDR3 totals 12 residues.

This clone occurred once. This chain joins TRBV5-5 and TRBJ2-3; no reliable D call. This CDR3 spans 16 amino acids. V gave up 0 bases and J gave up 3 bases, with 14 bases separating them. CDR1 is SGHKS, CDR2 YYEKEE, per germline (reference sequence). CDR3: CASSLGPPKSTDTQYF. The CDR3 DNA reads as TGTGCCAGCAGCTTGGGACCCCCCAAAAGTACAGATACGCAGTATTTT.

The gene calls are TRBV2 and TRBJ2-7; D remains unclear. Germline V CDR1 and CDR2: SNHLY, FYNNEI. V was trimmed by 6 bases and J by 6 bases, leaving 15 bases between them. The CDR3 is 13 amino acids. CDR3 in amino acids: CASRLSKGTEQYF. CDR3 in DNA: TGTGCCAGCAGGTTGAGTAAGGGAACCGAGCAGTACTTC.